The 20 T cell receptor beta chains below were found in one sample sequenced in a study of blood T cell repertoires in COVID-19. Clones were read by immunoSEQ multiplex PCR, and TCRdb kept only the in-frame ones, dropping some. Of around 52,000 clones listed, roughly 82% are singletons. Sequenced input: peripheral blood. The receptor source for this set is a woman aged 55-75 years with acute or convalescent COVID-19.

The table lists this clone with a count of one. V gene TRBV12-5 combines with J gene TRBJ1-3; perhaps TRBD1 as D (5 bases). Trimming shortened V by 6 bases and J by 2 bases, and 14 bases separated the two germline ends. CDR3 size: 15 residues. From germline, CDR1 is LGHNT and CDR2 FRNRAP. In DNA, the CDR3 is TGTGCTAGTGGCCTAGACAGATACACTGGAAACACCATATATTTT. Protein sequence: CASGLDRYTGNTIYF.

V and J are TRBV27 and TRBJ1-2, with D possibly matching TRBD1 (5 bases). Between the trimmed V and J ends, which lost 4 bases and 3 bases, there was a span of 9 bases. This CDR3 region has 13 residues. CDR1 is MNHEY, CDR2 SMNVEV, per germline (reference sequence). Here the CDR3 reads CASSWGRDYGYTF. CDR3 sequence (DNA): TGTGCCAGCAGTTGGGGCAGAGACTATGGCTACACCTTC.

The rearrangement joins TRBV11-2 to TRBJ2-2, with 7 bases that match TRBD1. The CDR3 extends over 15 amino acids. Looked up from germline, CDR1 is SGHAT and CDR2 is FQNNGV. With 5 bases clipped from V and 5 bases from J, the junction kept 8 bases outside the gene matches. CDR3 in DNA: TGTGCCAGCAGCCCGATCCAGGGGGTTACCGGGGAGCTGTTTTTT. Protein product: CASSPIQGVTGELFF.

The V call is TRBV7-8, the J call TRBJ1-4; D is unclear. The ends were cut back, 5 bases at V and 5 bases at J, with 9 bases in the middle. The CDR3 contains 13 residues. In germline, CDR1 is SGHVS, CDR2 FQNEAQ. The CDR3 DNA reads as TGTGCCAGCAGCAGAGAAGCCAATGAAAAACTGTTTTTT. Its translation is CASSREANEKLFF.

This chain links TRBV7-9 with TRBJ2-7; TRBD1 agrees at 8 bases. Germline CDR1 and CDR2: SEHNR and FQNEAQ (reference sequence). Trimming cost V 5 bases and J 6 bases; bases outside gene matches: 9. The length of the CDR3 is 14 residues. CDR3 residues: CASSPDRGSTEQYF. The CDR3 DNA sequence: TGTGCCAGCAGCCCAGACAGGGGTTCGACCGAGCAGTACTTC.

The rearrangement joins TRBV21-1 to TRBJ1-5; the table's D call TRBD1 went unverified against the DNA. TRBV21-1 is reported as a pseudogene. This CDR3 contains 19 residues. CDR3 coding DNA: TGTGCCAGCAGCAAAAAAAGGTATCTGGACAGGGCTAGCAATCAGCCCCAGCATTTT. Translated, it gives CASSKKRYLDRASNQPQHF.

V and J are TRBV5-5 and TRBJ2-7, with D perhaps matching TRBD1 (6 bases). The CDR3 runs 15 residues. Germline CDR1 SGHKS, CDR2 YYEKEE (reference sequence). V lost 4 bases and J lost 3, with 17 bases in between. The CDR3 sequence: CASSRATGLIYEQYF. The CDR3 DNA follows: TGTGCCAGCAGCCGAGCGACAGGTCTGATCTACGAGCAGTACTTC. Using reference TRBV5-5 and TRBJ2-7 for the parts outside the CDR3, the full variable domain is DAGVTQSPTHLIKTRGQQVTLRCSPISGHKSVSWYQQVLGQGPQFIFQYYEKEERGRGNFPDRFSARQFPNYSSELNVNALLLGDSALYLCASSRATGLIYEQYFGPGTRLTVT.

DNA of the CDR3: TGTGCCAGCAGCGTCCGACCCCTGGGGCACACTGAAGCTTTCTTT. This codes for CASSVRPLGHTEAFF. This chain uses TRBV9 with TRBJ1-1, with D possibly matching TRBD1 (5 bases). The CDR3 is 15 residues long. V was pared by 2 bases and J by 3 bases, with 14 bases between. Germline V CDR1 and CDR2: SGDLS, YYNGEE.

The chain employs TRBV4-3 and TRBJ2-3; 8 positions match TRBD2. The trim removed 0 bases at V and 2 bases at J, leaving 7 bases unmatched. The V gene's germline CDR1 is LGHNA and CDR2 YSLEER. The CDR3 contains 17 residues. The CDR3 DNA reads TGCGCCAGCAGCCAAGATACGGGGGGGGGATACACAGATACGCAGTATTTT. Protein sequence: CASSQDTGGGYTDTQYF.

The chain carries TRBV6-5 and TRBJ2-7, with 9 bases aligning to TRBD1. The CDR3 length is 12 residues. Germline CDR1 is MNHEY and CDR2 is SVGAGI. V shed 6 bases and J 6 bases; nucleotides not matched to a gene: 3. The DNA of the CDR3 is TGTGCCAGCAGCCTGGACAGGGGCGAGCAGTACTTC. This gives the protein CASSLDRGEQYF.

The V gene is TRBV10-3, the J gene TRBJ2-3, with TRBD2 matching over 10 bases. CDR3 length: 14 residues. From germline, CDR1 is ENHRY and CDR2 SYGVKD. J was trimmed by 1 base and V by 11 bases; bases with no gene match: 6. CDR3 sequence: CAAGTSGGTDTQYF. The CDR3 DNA follows: TGTGCCGCAGGAACTAGCGGGGGCACAGATACGCAGTATTTT.

The rearrangement links TRBV3-1 (or the pseudogene TRBV3-2) to TRBJ1-2, with 7 bases fitting TRBD1. Looked up from germline, CDR1 is LGHDT and CDR2 is YNNKEL (reference sequence). Unmatched junction bases numbered 6, after V lost 4 bases and J lost 7 bases. The CDR3 is made up of 13 amino acids. The CDR3 loop reads CASSPPGTVGYTF. CDR3 DNA: TGTGCCAGCAGCCCCCCGGGGACAGTTGGCTACACCTTC.

The rearrangement uses TRBV11-2 and TRBJ2-2; unclear D gene. The CDR3 extends over 15 amino acids. Trimming stripped 5 bases from V and 4 bases from J, with 14 bases between. Germline CDR1 is SGHAT and CDR2 is FQNNGV. As DNA, the CDR3 is TGTGCCAGCAGCCCCGCCCGGGTGGGCACCGGGGAGCTGTTTTTT. Its protein is CASSPARVGTGELFF. The full variable domain, completed using reference TRBV11-2 and TRBJ2-2, is EAGVAQSPRYKIIEKRQSVAFWCNPISGHATLYWYQQILGQGPKLLIQFQNNGVVDDSQLPKDRFSAERLKGVDSTLKIQPAKLEDSAVYLCASSPARVGTGELFFGEGSRLTVL.

About this clone: Distinct nucleotide sequences in the sample also encode this CDR3. This chain connects TRBV7-3 to TRBJ1-1; D gene unclear. CDR1 is SGHTA, CDR2 FQGTGA, per germline. Trimming took 1 base from V and 1 from J, leaving 7 bases between them. The CDR3 covers 14 residues. This CDR3 reads CASSLNAGNTEAFF. The CDR3 DNA sequence: TGTGCCAGCAGCTTAAATGCGGGGAACACTGAAGCTTTCTTT.

The gene calls are TRBV6-5 and TRBJ2-7; D gene uncertain. The germline V and J ends were trimmed by 7 bases and 3 bases, with 4 bases remaining between them. Germline CDR1 is MNHEY and CDR2 is SVGAGI. The CDR3 has 10 residues. This CDR3 reads CASIHYEQYF. The CDR3 DNA is TGTGCCAGCATCCACTACGAGCAGTACTTC.

The rearrangement links TRBV7-9 to TRBJ2-1; 9 nucleotides align to TRBD1. The CDR3 runs 15 residues. Germline CDR1 reads SEHNR; CDR2 reads FQNEAQ (reference sequence). V lost 1 base and J lost 5; bases outside the gene matches: 3. The CDR3 spells CASSLGQGGHNEQFF. The CDR3 region has the DNA TGTGCCAGCAGCTTAGGACAGGGGGGGCACAATGAGCAGTTCTTC.

The chain uses TRBV20-1 and TRBJ2-7; 13 nucleotides agree with TRBD2. The CDR3 loop spans 15 amino acids. V gave up 4 bases and J gave up 6 bases; unmatched junction bases: 9. CDR1 and CDR2 from the germline V gene are DFQATT and SNEGSKA (reference sequence). CDR3 amino acids: CSATEGTSGAGEQYF. In DNA, the CDR3 is TGCAGTGCTACTGAAGGGACTAGCGGGGCAGGCGAGCAGTACTTC.

The chain recombines TRBV5-4 with TRBJ1-5; D uncertain. The V end was cut by 5 bases, the J end by 5 bases, with 14 bases between. Looked up from germline, CDR1 is SGHNT and CDR2 is YYREEE (reference sequence). The CDR3 is 14 amino acids. The CDR3 nucleotides read TGTGCCAGCAGTTCTTGGAACGGAGATCAGCCCCAGCATTTT. It is translated as CASSSWNGDQPQHF. The full variable domain, completed using reference TRBV5-4 and TRBJ1-5, is ETGVTQSPTHLIKTRGQQVTLRCSSQSGHNTVSWYQQALGQGPQFIFQYYREEENGRGNFPPRFSGLQFPNYSSELNVNALELDDSALYLCASSSWNGDQPQHFGDGTRLSIL.

This clone was found once. The chain is built from TRBV11-2 and TRBJ1-5, with D possibly TRBD1 on 5 matching bases. The CDR3 extends over 13 amino acids. Germline assignment: CDR1 SGHAT and CDR2 FQNNGV. Trimming removed 1 base at V and 5 bases at J, with 6 bases between. The CDR3 nucleotides are TGTGCCAGCAGCTTAGGGGGGGATCAGCCCCAGCATTTT. Translating it yields CASSLGGDQPQHF. Combining the CDR3 with reference TRBV11-2 and TRBJ1-5 gives the whole variable domain EAGVAQSPRYKIIEKRQSVAFWCNPISGHATLYWYQQILGQGPKLLIQFQNNGVVDDSQLPKDRFSAERLKGVDSTLKIQPAKLEDSAVYLCASSLGGDQPQHFGDGTRLSIL.

The chain carries TRBV18 and TRBJ2-5; tentative D call: TRBD2 (6 bases). Germline V gives CDR1 KGHSH, CDR2 LQKENI. Trimming shortened V by 6 bases and J by 2 bases, and 16 bases separated the two germline ends. This CDR3 region has 15 residues. The chain's CDR3 is CASSPMGTPQETQYF. For the CDR3, the DNA is TGTGCCAGCTCCCCGATGGGGACTCCGCAAGAGACCCAGTACTTC. Full variable domain (missing parts from reference TRBV18 and TRBJ2-5): NAGVMQNPRHLVRRRGQEARLRCSPMKGHSHVYWYRQLPEEGLKFMVYLQKENIIDESGMPKERFSAEFPKEGPSILRIQQVVRGDSAAYFCASSPMGTPQETQYFGPGTRLLVL.